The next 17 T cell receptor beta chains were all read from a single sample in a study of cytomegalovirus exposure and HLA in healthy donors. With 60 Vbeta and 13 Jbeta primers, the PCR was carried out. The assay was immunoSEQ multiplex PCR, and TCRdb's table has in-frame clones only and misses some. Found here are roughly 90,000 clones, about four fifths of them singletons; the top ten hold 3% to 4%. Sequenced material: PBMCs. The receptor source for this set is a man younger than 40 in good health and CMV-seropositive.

CDR3 DNA sequence: TGTGCCAGCAGTCCCCAGGGGAGAGGGGGCAACTATGGCTACACCTTC. It codes for CASSPQGRGGNYGYTF. The V and J genes are TRBV28 and TRBJ1-2, with TRBD1 matching over 7 bases. Germline loops: CDR1 MDHEN, CDR2 SYDVKM. The CDR3 is made up of 16 amino acids. V lost 5 bases to trimming and J lost 2 bases; unmatched junction nucleotides: 11.

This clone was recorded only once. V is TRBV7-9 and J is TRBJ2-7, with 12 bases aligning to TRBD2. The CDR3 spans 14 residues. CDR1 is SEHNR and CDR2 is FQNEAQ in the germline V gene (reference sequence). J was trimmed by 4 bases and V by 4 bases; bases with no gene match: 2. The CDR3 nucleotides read TGTGCCAGCAGCTCGGGACTAGCGGGTTACGAGCAGTACTTC. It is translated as CASSSGLAGYEQYF.

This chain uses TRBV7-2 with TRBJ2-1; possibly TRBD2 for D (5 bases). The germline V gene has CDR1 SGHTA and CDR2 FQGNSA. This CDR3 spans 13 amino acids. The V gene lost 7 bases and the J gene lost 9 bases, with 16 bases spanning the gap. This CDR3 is CASTVSGKVEQFF. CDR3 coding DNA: TGTGCCAGCACCGTAAGCGGAAAGGTTGAGCAGTTCTTC.

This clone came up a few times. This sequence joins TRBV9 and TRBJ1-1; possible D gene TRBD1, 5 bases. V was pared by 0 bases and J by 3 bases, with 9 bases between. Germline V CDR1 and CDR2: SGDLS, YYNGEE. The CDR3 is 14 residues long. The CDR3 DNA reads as TGTGCCAGCAGCGTAGAGATGGGGCACACTGAAGCTTTCTTT. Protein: CASSVEMGHTEAFF.

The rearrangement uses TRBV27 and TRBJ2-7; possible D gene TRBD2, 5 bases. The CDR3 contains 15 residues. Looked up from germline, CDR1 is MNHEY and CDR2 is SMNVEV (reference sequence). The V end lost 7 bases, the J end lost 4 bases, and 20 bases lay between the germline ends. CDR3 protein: CASKIRWEKGYEQYF. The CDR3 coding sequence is TGTGCCAGCAAGATTCGGTGGGAGAAGGGTTACGAGCAGTACTTC.

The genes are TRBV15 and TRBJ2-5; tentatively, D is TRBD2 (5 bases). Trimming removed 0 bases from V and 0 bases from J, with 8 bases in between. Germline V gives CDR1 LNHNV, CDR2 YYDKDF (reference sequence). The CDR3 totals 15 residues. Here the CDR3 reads CATSRDPGNQETQYF. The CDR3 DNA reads TGTGCCACCAGCAGAGATCCCGGGAACCAAGAGACCCAGTACTTC.

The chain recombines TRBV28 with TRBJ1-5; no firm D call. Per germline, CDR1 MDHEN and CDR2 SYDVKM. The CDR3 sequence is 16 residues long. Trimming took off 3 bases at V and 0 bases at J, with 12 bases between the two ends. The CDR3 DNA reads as TGTGCCAGCAGTTTTTATAGGTCTAGTAGCAATCAGCCCCAGCATTTT. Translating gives CASSFYRSSSNQPQHF.

CDR3 coding DNA: TGTGCCAGCAGTGAAACAGGGGGGGATGGCTACACCTTC. Translated, it gives CASSETGGDGYTF. The chain couples TRBV2 to TRBJ1-2; 8 bases are a match to TRBD1. Per the germline V gene, CDR1 is SNHLY and CDR2 is FYNNEI. There are 13 residues in the CDR3. V lost 2 bases to trimming and J lost 6 bases; unmatched junction nucleotides: 2.

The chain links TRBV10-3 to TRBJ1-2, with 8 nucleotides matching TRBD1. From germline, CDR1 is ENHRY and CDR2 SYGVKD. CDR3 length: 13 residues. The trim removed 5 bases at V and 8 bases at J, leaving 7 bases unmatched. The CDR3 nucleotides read TGTGCCATCAGTTCACTCCCAGGGGGCGGCTACACCTTC. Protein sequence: CAISSLPGGGYTF.

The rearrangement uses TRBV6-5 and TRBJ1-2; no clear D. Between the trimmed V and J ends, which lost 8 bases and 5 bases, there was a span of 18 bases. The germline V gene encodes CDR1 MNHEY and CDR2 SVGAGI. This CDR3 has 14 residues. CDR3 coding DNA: TGTGCCAGCCGTATGGGCAGTTCGTCTTATGGCTACACCTTC. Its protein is CASRMGSSSYGYTF.

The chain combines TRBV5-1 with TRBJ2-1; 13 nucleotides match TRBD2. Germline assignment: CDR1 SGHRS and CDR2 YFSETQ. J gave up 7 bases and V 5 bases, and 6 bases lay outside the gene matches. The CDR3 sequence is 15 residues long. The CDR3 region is CASSTSGRASNEQFF. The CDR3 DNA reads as TGCGCCAGCAGTACTAGCGGGAGGGCCTCGAATGAGCAGTTCTTC.

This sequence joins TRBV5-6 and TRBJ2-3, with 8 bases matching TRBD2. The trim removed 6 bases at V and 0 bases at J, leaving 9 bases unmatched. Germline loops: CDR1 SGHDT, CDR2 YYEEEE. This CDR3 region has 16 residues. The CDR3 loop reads CASTPGGRPSTDTQYF. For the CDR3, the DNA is TGTGCCAGCACCCCTGGCGGGAGGCCTAGCACAGATACGCAGTATTTT.

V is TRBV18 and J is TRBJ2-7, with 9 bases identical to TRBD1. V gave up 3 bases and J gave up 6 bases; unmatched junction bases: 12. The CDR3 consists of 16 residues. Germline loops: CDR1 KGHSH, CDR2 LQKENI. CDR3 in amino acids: CASSPFVRDREGEQYF. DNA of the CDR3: TGTGCCAGCTCACCGTTCGTCCGGGACAGGGAGGGCGAGCAGTACTTC.

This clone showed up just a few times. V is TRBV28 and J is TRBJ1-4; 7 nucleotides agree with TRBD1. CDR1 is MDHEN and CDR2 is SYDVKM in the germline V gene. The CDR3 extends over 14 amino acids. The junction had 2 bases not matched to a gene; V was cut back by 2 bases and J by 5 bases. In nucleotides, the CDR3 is TGTGCCAGCAGTTTAACAGGGGTCAATGAAAAACTGTTTTTT. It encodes CASSLTGVNEKLFF.

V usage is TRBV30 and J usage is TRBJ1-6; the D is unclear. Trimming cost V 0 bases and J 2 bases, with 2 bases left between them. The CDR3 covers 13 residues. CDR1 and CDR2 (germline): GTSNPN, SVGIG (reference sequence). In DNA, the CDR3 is TGTGCCTGGAGTGTCGCCTATAATTCACCCCTCCACTTT. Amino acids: CAWSVAYNSPLHF.

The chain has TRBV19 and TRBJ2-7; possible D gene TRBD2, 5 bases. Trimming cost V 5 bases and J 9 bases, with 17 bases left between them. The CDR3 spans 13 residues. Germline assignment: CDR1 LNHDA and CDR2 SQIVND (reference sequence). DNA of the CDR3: TGTGCCAGTAGTCCGACGGCGAGGGAAGGGCAGTACTTC. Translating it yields CASSPTAREGQYF.

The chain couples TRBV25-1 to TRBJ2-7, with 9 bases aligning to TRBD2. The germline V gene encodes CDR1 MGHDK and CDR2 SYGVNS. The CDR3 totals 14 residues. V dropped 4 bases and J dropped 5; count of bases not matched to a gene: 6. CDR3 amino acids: CASSVAGARNEQYF. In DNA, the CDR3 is TGTGCCAGCAGTGTAGCGGGAGCTCGGAACGAGCAGTACTTC.